This is a list of T cell receptor beta chains from one sample in a study of T cell responses to AZD1222 COVID-19 vaccine. Profiling relied on immunoSEQ multiplex PCR, and the TCRdb table lists in-frame clones only, not all of them. The table lists 85,000 to 100,000 clones, about 72% of them singletons. Sequenced material: peripheral blood, taken on day 0 of AZD1222 vaccination. All receptors come from an adult in good health. Each CDR3 is given with its conserved first and last residue. Each record gives: V gene, D gene, J gene, clone size, CDR3 DNA, CDR3 protein. D genes are given only for firm matches. The listing skips clone size in some rows; elsewhere it reads once, few, many or a size class.

v_call: TRBV28; d_call: .; j_call: TRBJ2-7; clone_size: once; cdr3_nt: TGTGCCAGCAGGTGGGTAGGATCGGGCTACGAGCAGTACTTC; cdr3_aa: CASRWVGSGYEQYF
v_call: TRBV5-6; d_call: .; j_call: TRBJ1-4; clone_size: .; cdr3_nt: TGTGCCAGCAGCTTGGGGTGGGGTGAAAAACTGTTTTTT; cdr3_aa: CASSLGWGEKLFF
v_call: TRBV6-2/TRBV6-3; d_call: .; j_call: TRBJ1-2; clone_size: .; cdr3_nt: TGTGCCAGCAGCCTCGAGGGCTACTATGGCTACACCTTC; cdr3_aa: CASSLEGYYGYTF
v_call: TRBV11-2; d_call: .; j_call: TRBJ1-2; clone_size: many; cdr3_nt: TGTGCCAGCAGCCCCCTTGGGCGGAGGGGAAGCTATGGCTACACCTTC; cdr3_aa: CASSPLGRRGSYGYTF
v_call: TRBV18; d_call: .; j_call: TRBJ2-1; clone_size: .; cdr3_nt: TGTGCCAGCTCACCTTTCAGGGTTGACAATGAGCAGTTCTTC; cdr3_aa: CASSPFRVDNEQFF
v_call: TRBV5-1; d_call: .; j_call: TRBJ2-3; clone_size: few; cdr3_nt: TGCGCCAGCAGCTTGAGCCAGGCAGGAGATACGCAGTATTTT; cdr3_aa: CASSLSQAGDTQYF
v_call: TRBV19; d_call: .; j_call: TRBJ1-2; clone_size: .; cdr3_nt: TGTGCCAGTAGTATAGACGCCTTCGGGCCCTCTAACTATGGCTACACCTTC; cdr3_aa: CASSIDAFGPSNYGYTF
v_call: TRBV20-1; d_call: .; j_call: TRBJ1-5; clone_size: .; cdr3_nt: TGCAGTGCTAGTAGCTCGGCGAATCAGCCCCAGCATTTT; cdr3_aa: CSASSSANQPQHF
v_call: TRBV28; d_call: .; j_call: TRBJ2-3; clone_size: once; cdr3_nt: TGTGCCAGCAGTGGGGTTCACCGGGGCACAGATACGCAGTATTTT; cdr3_aa: CASSGVHRGTDTQYF
v_call: TRBV27; d_call: TRBD2; j_call: TRBJ2-2; clone_size: .; cdr3_nt: TGTGCCAGCAGTTTACGAGGGAGGGCCACCGGGGAGCTGTTTTTT; cdr3_aa: CASSLRGRATGELFF
v_call: TRBV6-5; d_call: .; j_call: TRBJ1-2; clone_size: once; cdr3_nt: TGTGCCAGCAGAACCGGACAAACTGGCATCTATGGCTACACCTTC; cdr3_aa: CASRTGQTGIYGYTF
v_call: TRBV3-1/TRBV3-2; d_call: .; j_call: TRBJ2-1; clone_size: .; cdr3_nt: TGTGCCAGCAGCCAATCGAAGAGGGAGCAGTTCTTC; cdr3_aa: CASSQSKREQFF
v_call: TRBV20-1; d_call: .; j_call: TRBJ2-2; clone_size: .; cdr3_nt: TGCAGTGCTAGTGCAGGAGCCGGGGAGCTGTTTTTT; cdr3_aa: CSASAGAGELFF
v_call: TRBV19; d_call: TRBD1; j_call: TRBJ2-1; clone_size: .; cdr3_nt: TGTGCCAGTCTCGGGCGGACAGGGGGAAATGAGCAGTTCTTC; cdr3_aa: CASLGRTGGNEQFF
v_call: TRBV20-1; d_call: TRBD2; j_call: TRBJ2-7; clone_size: .; cdr3_nt: TGCAGTGCTAGGACTAGCCGCGAGCAGTACTTC; cdr3_aa: CSARTSREQYF
v_call: TRBV5-1; d_call: .; j_call: TRBJ1-5; clone_size: .; cdr3_nt: TGCGCCAGCAGCTTGGATACGGGAAATCAGCCCCAGCATTTT; cdr3_aa: CASSLDTGNQPQHF
v_call: TRBV5-1; d_call: TRBD2; j_call: TRBJ2-1; clone_size: .; cdr3_nt: TGCGCCAGCAGCCCCGGGACTAGCTCCTACAATGAGCAGTTCTTC; cdr3_aa: CASSPGTSSYNEQFF
v_call: TRBV28; d_call: .; j_call: TRBJ2-1; clone_size: .; cdr3_nt: TGTGCCAGCAGTCGCGCCTCGTCCTACAATGAGCAGTTCTTC; cdr3_aa: CASSRASSYNEQFF
v_call: TRBV6-5; d_call: TRBD2; j_call: TRBJ2-4; clone_size: .; cdr3_nt: TGTGCCAGCAGGGGGACTAGCGGGACGAAAAACATTCAGTACTTC; cdr3_aa: CASRGTSGTKNIQYF
v_call: TRBV19; d_call: .; j_call: TRBJ1-6; clone_size: .; cdr3_nt: TGTGCCAGTAGTATTGGCGGGGGGAATTCACCCCTCCACTTT; cdr3_aa: CASSIGGGNSPLHF
v_call: TRBV7-9; d_call: .; j_call: TRBJ1-6; clone_size: .; cdr3_nt: TGTGCCAGCAGCCCGGGGGCCGTTGGGTCGTCACCCCTCCACTTT; cdr3_aa: CASSPGAVGSSPLHF
v_call: TRBV10-3; d_call: .; j_call: TRBJ1-3; clone_size: .; cdr3_nt: TGTGCCATCAGTGAACATTGGGCCACTGGAAACACCATATATTTT; cdr3_aa: CAISEHWATGNTIYF
v_call: TRBV19; d_call: .; j_call: TRBJ1-5; clone_size: .; cdr3_nt: TGTGCCAGCAGGAGGCAGGGAAATCAGCCCCAGCATTTT; cdr3_aa: CASRRQGNQPQHF
v_call: TRBV27; d_call: TRBD1; j_call: TRBJ2-5; clone_size: .; cdr3_nt: TGTGCCAGCAGTTCCAGACAGGGGGAGGCCCAGTACTTC; cdr3_aa: CASSSRQGEAQYF
v_call: TRBV7-9; d_call: .; j_call: TRBJ2-5; clone_size: many; cdr3_nt: TGTGCCAGCAGCTTCCTAGGTCAAGAGACCCAGTACTTC; cdr3_aa: CASSFLGQETQYF
v_call: TRBV25-1; d_call: .; j_call: TRBJ1-2; clone_size: .; cdr3_nt: TGTGCCAGCAGAGCCGGGACTGGGGGTGACTATGGCTACACCTTC; cdr3_aa: CASRAGTGGDYGYTF
v_call: TRBV3-1/TRBV3-2; d_call: .; j_call: TRBJ1-3; clone_size: .; cdr3_nt: TGTGCCAGCACCCGCGGGGATTTTGGAAACACCATATATTTT; cdr3_aa: CASTRGDFGNTIYF
v_call: TRBV3-1/TRBV3-2; d_call: .; j_call: TRBJ1-3; clone_size: .; cdr3_nt: TGTGCCAGCAGGCTCAGTAGCACCTCCTTCTCTGGAAACACCATATATTTT; cdr3_aa: CASRLSSTSFSGNTIYF
v_call: TRBV28; d_call: .; j_call: TRBJ1-2; clone_size: .; cdr3_nt: TGTGCCAGCAGTTCCGGGGCCCCCTATGGCTACACCTTC; cdr3_aa: CASSSGAPYGYTF
v_call: TRBV10-1; d_call: .; j_call: TRBJ2-1; clone_size: .; cdr3_nt: TGCGCCAGCAGTGAGAAGCGCGTCGCCAATGAGCAGTTCTTC; cdr3_aa: CASSEKRVANEQFF
v_call: TRBV7-2; d_call: .; j_call: TRBJ1-5; clone_size: .; cdr3_nt: TGTGCCAGCAGCTTTTTCCCGGACAATCAGCCCCAGCATTTT; cdr3_aa: CASSFFPDNQPQHF
v_call: TRBV5-1; d_call: TRBD1; j_call: TRBJ2-1; clone_size: .; cdr3_nt: TGCGCCAGCGGCATATTGGGGACAGGGTACAATGAGCAGTTCTTC; cdr3_aa: CASGILGTGYNEQFF
v_call: TRBV19; d_call: TRBD2; j_call: TRBJ2-1; clone_size: .; cdr3_nt: TGTGCCAGTAGTCCCCAACGAGGTAGCGGGAGAGGTAACAATGAGCAGTTCTTC; cdr3_aa: CASSPQRGSGRGNNEQFF
v_call: TRBV7-9; d_call: .; j_call: TRBJ2-1; clone_size: .; cdr3_nt: TGTGCCAGCAGCCGAAACAATGAGCAGTTCTTC; cdr3_aa: CASSRNNEQFF
v_call: TRBV30; d_call: .; j_call: TRBJ1-2; clone_size: .; cdr3_nt: TGTGCCTCAAGAACCCCGACAGGCGACGGTGGCTACACCTTC; cdr3_aa: CASRTPTGDGGYTF
v_call: TRBV6-5; d_call: TRBD1; j_call: TRBJ2-1; clone_size: .; cdr3_nt: TGTGCCAGCAGTTTAGGGACAGTTTCCTACAATGAGCAGTTCTTC; cdr3_aa: CASSLGTVSYNEQFF
v_call: TRBV10-3; d_call: TRBD2; j_call: TRBJ2-1; clone_size: .; cdr3_nt: TGTGCCATCAGGGAACTAGCGGGAGCGTACAATGAGCAGTTCTTC; cdr3_aa: CAIRELAGAYNEQFF
v_call: TRBV30; d_call: .; j_call: TRBJ2-5; clone_size: .; cdr3_nt: TGTGCCTGGAATAAACACGGGGGAGAGACCCAGTACTTC; cdr3_aa: CAWNKHGGETQYF
v_call: TRBV7-9; d_call: .; j_call: TRBJ2-5; clone_size: .; cdr3_nt: TGTGCCAGCAGCTTAGAATCTCGGGGAGAGACCCAGTACTTC; cdr3_aa: CASSLESRGETQYF
v_call: TRBV2; d_call: TRBD2; j_call: TRBJ2-2; clone_size: .; cdr3_nt: TGTGCCAGCAATATAGCGGGAGTCTGGACCGGGGAGCTGTTTTTT; cdr3_aa: CASNIAGVWTGELFF
v_call: TRBV5-1; d_call: TRBD1; j_call: TRBJ2-7; clone_size: .; cdr3_nt: TGCGCCAGCAGCTGGCCGGGACAGGGGGTGCTACACACAAACCCCTCCTACGAGCAGTACTTC; cdr3_aa: CASSWPGQGVLHTNPSYEQYF
v_call: TRBV3-1/TRBV3-2; d_call: .; j_call: TRBJ1-5; clone_size: few; cdr3_nt: TGTGCCAGCAGCGTACAGGTGAATCAGCCCCAGCATTTT; cdr3_aa: CASSVQVNQPQHF
v_call: TRBV4-1; d_call: TRBD1; j_call: TRBJ2-7; clone_size: once; cdr3_nt: TGCGCCAGCAGCCACATTATTCCGGGACAGGGGGCCGCCTACGAGCAGTACTTC; cdr3_aa: CASSHIIPGQGAAYEQYF
v_call: TRBV28; d_call: TRBD2; j_call: TRBJ2-7; clone_size: .; cdr3_nt: TGTGCCAGCAGCTTACTGACTAGCGGGAGACCCGAGCAGTACTTC; cdr3_aa: CASSLLTSGRPEQYF
v_call: TRBV25-1; d_call: TRBD2; j_call: TRBJ2-5; clone_size: .; cdr3_nt: TGTGCCAGCAGCTTCGGCGGGAGGGGGCAAGAGACCCAGTACTTC; cdr3_aa: CASSFGGRGQETQYF
v_call: TRBV4-1; d_call: .; j_call: TRBJ1-1; clone_size: .; cdr3_nt: TGCGCCAGCAGCCAGGTTCTCGGGGAGGTCACTGAAGCTTTCTTT; cdr3_aa: CASSQVLGEVTEAFF
v_call: TRBV30; d_call: TRBD2; j_call: TRBJ2-2; clone_size: .; cdr3_nt: TGTGCCTCGTCGAAGTCGGGGGGAAACACCGGGGAGCTGTTTTTT; cdr3_aa: CASSKSGGNTGELFF
v_call: TRBV12-3/TRBV12-4; d_call: .; j_call: TRBJ1-1; clone_size: .; cdr3_nt: TGTGCCAGCAGTTTTGACAGGACTGAAGCTTTCTTT; cdr3_aa: CASSFDRTEAFF
v_call: TRBV5-6; d_call: .; j_call: TRBJ2-3; clone_size: .; cdr3_nt: TGTGCCAGCAGCCCCGGACCCAGCACAGATACGCAGTATTTT; cdr3_aa: CASSPGPSTDTQYF
v_call: TRBV28; d_call: .; j_call: TRBJ1-6; clone_size: .; cdr3_nt: TGTGCCAGCAGTCCCTTCAGAGGGACGGGACGGTCACCCCTCCACTTT; cdr3_aa: CASSPFRGTGRSPLHF
v_call: TRBV19; d_call: .; j_call: TRBJ1-3; clone_size: many; cdr3_nt: TGTGCCAGTACCGGGACCTCAAGAAACACCATATATTTT; cdr3_aa: CASTGTSRNTIYF
v_call: TRBV21-1; d_call: .; j_call: TRBJ1-2; clone_size: .; cdr3_nt: TGTGCCAGCAGCCGGGACAGGGCACACTACACCTTC; cdr3_aa: CASSRDRAHYTF
v_call: TRBV5-1; d_call: TRBD2; j_call: TRBJ2-5; clone_size: .; cdr3_nt: TGCGCCAGCAGCTTGGGGCTAGCGGGACGGGAGACCCAGTACTTC; cdr3_aa: CASSLGLAGRETQYF